A selection of T cell receptor beta chains follows, all from one sample in a study of T and B cells in COVID-19 patients. TCRdb analysed the multiplex PCR reads with MiXCR anew, one entry per CDR3 protein. Among 20,000 to 30,000 distinct CDR3 sequences listed, approximately 29% were seen once. The sequenced material came from blood. These receptors were collected from a human donor who had recovered from COVID-19. Each CDR3 is given with its conserved first and last residue. The D gene is left open where the match is weak. The size of a clone is reported for some rows only, either as once, few or many, or as a class for expanded clones.

D: TRBD2; size: few; J: TRBJ2-7; V: TRBV6-2/TRBV6-3; CDR3: CASSRGSAGGYEQYF; DNA: TGTGCCAGCAGTCGTGGGTCGGCGGGGGGCTACGAGCAGTACTTC
D: TRBD2; size: .; J: TRBJ2-1; V: TRBV5-6; CDR3: CASSLSSGGALSYNEQFF; DNA: TGTGCCAGCAGCTTGTCTAGCGGGGGGGCCCTCTCCTACAATGAGCAGTTCTTC
D: .; size: .; J: TRBJ1-5; V: TRBV15; CDR3: CATSMGPDNQPQHF; DNA: TGTGCCACCAGCATGGGACCGGACAATCAGCCCCAGCATTTT
D: TRBD1; size: .; J: TRBJ1-2; V: TRBV6-5; CDR3: CASSFSPGQGRRYGYTF; DNA: TGTGCCAGCAGTTTTTCCCCCGGACAGGGAAGGCGGTATGGCTACACCTTC
D: .; size: many; J: TRBJ1-5; V: TRBV18; CDR3: CASSRTGTQPQHF; DNA: TGTGCCAGCTCACGAACAGGAACTCAGCCCCAGCATTTT
D: .; size: .; J: TRBJ1-6; V: TRBV6-2/TRBV6-3; CDR3: CASIPSGVRNSPLHF; DNA: TGTGCCAGCATCCCGAGTGGGGTTCGAAATTCACCCCTCCACTTT
D: .; size: .; J: TRBJ1-2; V: TRBV4-3; CDR3: CASSQGLTDYGYTF; DNA: TGCGCCAGCAGCCAAGGCCTGACAGATTATGGCTACACCTTC
D: TRBD2; size: .; J: TRBJ2-1; V: TRBV27; CDR3: CASSFGGGPSYNEQFF; DNA: TGTGCCAGCAGTTTTGGGGGAGGGCCGTCCTACAATGAGCAGTTCTTC
D: .; size: .; J: TRBJ1-2; V: TRBV20-1; CDR3: CSAADDRGYGYTF; DNA: TGCAGTGCCGCCGACGACCGAGGCTATGGCTACACCTTC
D: TRBD2; size: .; J: TRBJ2-1; V: TRBV24-1; CDR3: CATEGTSGSPLNEQFF; DNA: TGTGCCACCGAAGGGACTAGCGGGAGCCCATTGAATGAGCAGTTCTTC
D: .; size: .; J: TRBJ1-5; V: TRBV27; CDR3: CASSSGVNQPQHF; DNA: TGTGCCAGCAGTTCGGGAGTTAATCAGCCCCAGCATTTT
D: TRBD1; size: .; J: TRBJ1-2; V: TRBV5-1; CDR3: CASSLAGTGSSPGGYTF; DNA: TGCGCCAGCAGCTTGGCGGGGACAGGGTCATCCCCGGGAGGCTACACCTTC
D: .; size: few; J: TRBJ2-7; V: TRBV5-6; CDR3: CASSLEADEQYF; DNA: TGTGCCAGCAGCTTGGAGGCAGACGAGCAGTACTTC
D: .; size: .; J: TRBJ2-6; V: TRBV7-9; CDR3: CASSPPGATGGGTSSSGANVLTF; DNA: TGTGCCAGCAGCCCCCCCGGGGCCACAGGGGGGGGGACATCCAGCTCTGGGGCCAACGTCCTGACTTTC
D: TRBD2; size: medium-sized; J: TRBJ2-2; V: TRBV19; CDR3: CASSIGTSENTGELFF; DNA: TGTGCCAGTAGTATCGGGACTAGCGAGAACACCGGGGAGCTGTTTTTT
D: .; size: few; J: TRBJ1-4; V: TRBV4-2; CDR3: CASSQGGRDNEKLFF; DNA: TGTGCCAGCAGCCAAGGAGGCAGGGATAATGAAAAACTGTTTTTT
D: .; size: .; J: TRBJ2-2; V: TRBV30; CDR3: CGGGANTGELFF; DNA: TGTGGAGGGGGGGCGAACACCGGGGAGCTGTTTTTT
D: .; size: .; J: TRBJ1-1; V: TRBV6-1; CDR3: CASSTEGGHTEAFF; DNA: TGTGCCAGCAGCACGGAGGGGGGTCACACTGAAGCTTTCTTT
D: .; size: .; J: TRBJ1-4; V: TRBV6-5; CDR3: CASSYSTADEKLFF; DNA: TGTGCCAGCAGTTACTCGACGGCGGATGAAAAACTGTTTTTT
D: .; size: .; J: TRBJ2-2; V: TRBV7-2; CDR3: CASSISTGGAGELFF; DNA: TGTGCCAGCAGCATTTCAACAGGGGGGGCCGGGGAGCTGTTTTTT
D: .; size: few; J: TRBJ1-1; V: TRBV6-5; CDR3: CASSWGRKAFF; DNA: TGTGCCAGCAGCTGGGGCCGGAAAGCTTTCTTT
D: TRBD2; size: .; J: TRBJ2-1; V: TRBV6-1; CDR3: CASVPWEGYNEQFF; DNA: TGTGCCAGCGTCCCCTGGGAGGGTTACAATGAGCAGTTCTTC